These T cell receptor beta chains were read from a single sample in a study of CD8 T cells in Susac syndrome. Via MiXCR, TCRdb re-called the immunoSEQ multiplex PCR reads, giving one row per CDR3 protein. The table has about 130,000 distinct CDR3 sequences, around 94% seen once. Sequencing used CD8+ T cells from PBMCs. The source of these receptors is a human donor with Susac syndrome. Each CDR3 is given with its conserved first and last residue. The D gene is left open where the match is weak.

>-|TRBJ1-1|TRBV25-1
TGTGCCAGCAGTGAATTTGAGGGACCCGGGGAAGCTTTCTTT
CASSEFEGPGEAFF
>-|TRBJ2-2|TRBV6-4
TGTGCCAGCAGTGGATCTAGCGCCGGGGAGCTGTTTTTT
CASSGSSAGELFF
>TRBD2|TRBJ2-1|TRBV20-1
TGCAGTGCTAGAGATCCCAGACTAGCGGGAGGGCCCTCCTACAATGAGCAGTTCTTC
CSARDPRLAGGPSYNEQFF
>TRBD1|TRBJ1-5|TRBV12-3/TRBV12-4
TGTGCCAGCAGCGGGACAGGAGCTCGGCCCCAGCATTTT
CASSGTGARPQHF
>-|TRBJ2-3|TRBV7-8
TGTGCCAGCAGCCTGAGTCCGGCGGGATCCCCAGATACGCAGTATTTT
CASSLSPAGSPDTQYF
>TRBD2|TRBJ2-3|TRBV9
TGTGCCAGCAGCGTAGAGGCTGCGGGGGGGGTCACAGATACGCAGTATTTT
CASSVEAAGGVTDTQYF
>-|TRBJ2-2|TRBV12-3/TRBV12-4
TGTGCCAGCAGCCCCTTTGAGAGGAACACCGGGGAGCTGTTTTTT
CASSPFERNTGELFF
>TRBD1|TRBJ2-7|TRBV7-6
TGTGCCAGCAGCTTAGTAGGACAGGGGTTATCCGAGCAGTACTTC
CASSLVGQGLSEQYF
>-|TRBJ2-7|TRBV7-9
TGTGCCAGCAGCTCCCCGATACACGAGCAGTACTTC
CASSSPIHEQYF
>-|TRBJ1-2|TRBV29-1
TGCAGCGTTGTTTCAGAGGGGAGGTATGGCTACACCTTC
CSVVSEGRYGYTF
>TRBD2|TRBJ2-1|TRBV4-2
TGTGCCAGCAGCCGTACCGGGACTATCTCCTCGAGCTCCTACAATGAGCAGTTCTTC
CASSRTGTISSSSYNEQFF